The TCR beta chain described here comes from a study of T cell changes during pregnancy in multiple sclerosis. CDR3 length: 14 residues. The V end lost 5 bases, the J end lost 8 bases, and 18 bases lay between the germline ends. Germline V gene data show CDR1 as MNHEY and CDR2 as SVGAGI. The method was immunoSEQ multiplex PCR; TCRdb's version includes in-frame clones alone and lacks a portion of them. The profile shows 39,000 or so clones, about 92% of them singletons. The sequencing here drew on CD8+ T cells from peripheral blood mononuclear cells, taken in the first trimester of pregnancy. J is TRBJ1-2 and V is TRBV6-5; D possibly corresponds to TRBD1 (6 bases). The origin of this receptor is a female donor with multiple sclerosis, enrolled in a pregnancy study. DNA for the CDR3: TGTGCCAGCAGTCCCCAAGGGGGGGCGGGGGGCTACACCTTC. Translating it yields CASSPQGGAGGYTF.